This TCR beta chain is drawn from a study of T cell repertoires in cytomegalovirus infection. Study details: Recently identified HLA-C-restricted CMV epitopes and well-studied HLA-B-restricted CMV epitopes were used by the study. Indications came from public TCR beta signatures; they pointed to CMV infection and to a matching HLA type. Overall study findings and caveats: Adding up the frequency of public TCR beta families identified people who carried CMV plus the relevant HLA. The ex vivo response was dominated by HLA-C-restricted CMV-specific TCR beta clonotypes.

V lost 7 bases to trimming and J lost 1 base, with 16 bases between them. This CDR3 comprises 15 residues. CDR1 is MDHEN and CDR2 is SYDVKM in the germline V gene. Regarding this clonotype: Its cognate antigen is unknown.

TCRdb fed the reads into MiXCR, producing one record per CDR3 protein. The sample gives around 100,000 distinct CDR3 sequences, approximately 45% of which show up once; around 70% is in the top ten. This TCR was sampled from a human donor in good health (CMV status not recorded). Some clones in this sample may be carry-over from other donors' samples. The genes are TRBV28 and TRBJ1-1; D uncertain. The sequencing here drew on CD8+ T cells from cultured PBMCs, taken from culture after CMV antigen stimulation. The CDR3 bases are TGTGCCAGCATCCCGGACGGCCTCGGGAACACTGAAGCTTTCTTT. Protein product: CASIPDGLGNTEAFF.